Listed below are T cell receptor beta chains from one sample, sequenced in a study of B cell selection in AIRE deficiency. The assay was immunoSEQ multiplex PCR, and TCRdb's table has in-frame clones only and misses some. In the table there are fewer than 30,000 clones, 90% to 96% of which are singletons. The sample taken for sequencing was CD4+CD127+ conventional T cells sorted from PBMCs. The receptors here all came from a human donor in good health. Both conserved end residues are part of each CDR3.

v_call: TRBV19
cdr3_length: 14
cdr3_aa: CASRGTAPGGELFF

v_call: TRBV2
cdr3_length: 18
cdr3_aa: CASSEALGEGMTNYGYTF

v_call: TRBV7-2
cdr3_length: 15
cdr3_aa: CASSPWGSGNQPQHF

v_call: TRBV5-1
cdr3_length: 15
cdr3_aa: CASSRTSGTYNEQFF

v_call: TRBV5-1
cdr3_length: 14
cdr3_aa: CASSLGQGGETQYF

v_call: TRBV7-9
cdr3_length: 11
cdr3_aa: CASSLSETQYF

v_call: TRBV28
cdr3_length: 14
cdr3_aa: CASSLQPSGNTIYF

v_call: TRBV19
cdr3_length: 13
cdr3_aa: CASTIQGGTEAFF

v_call: TRBV5-6
cdr3_length: 12
cdr3_aa: CASSLGPKPLHF

v_call: TRBV5-4
cdr3_length: 12
cdr3_aa: CASSSYTDTQYF

v_call: TRBV4-1
cdr3_length: 15
cdr3_aa: CASSPPTGDNYGYTF

v_call: TRBV28
cdr3_length: 17
cdr3_aa: CASSLAGGGNSNQPQHF

v_call: TRBV9
cdr3_length: 16
cdr3_aa: CASSVHPADRGYEQYF

v_call: TRBV7-2
cdr3_length: 11
cdr3_aa: CASSEGYGYTF

v_call: TRBV6-1
cdr3_length: 15
cdr3_aa: CASSERLEHVLAAFF

v_call: TRBV18
cdr3_length: 14
cdr3_aa: CASSVTGGDSPLHF

v_call: TRBV4-3
cdr3_length: 13
cdr3_aa: CASSQEPRNTIYF

v_call: TRBV2
cdr3_length: 13
cdr3_aa: CASRGQGNQPQHF

v_call: TRBV19
cdr3_length: 14
cdr3_aa: CASSIGRGTDTQYF

v_call: TRBV30
cdr3_length: 14
cdr3_aa: CAWARERSYNEQFF

v_call: TRBV11-2
cdr3_length: 13
cdr3_aa: CASSQNNQETQYF

v_call: TRBV19
cdr3_length: 14
cdr3_aa: CASNNRQAGETQYF

v_call: TRBV6-5
cdr3_length: 13
cdr3_aa: CASSFGSNSPLHF

v_call: TRBV7-7
cdr3_length: 16
cdr3_aa: CASSPGGRNSGNTIYF

v_call: TRBV14
cdr3_length: 13
cdr3_aa: CASSRGPSYEQYF

v_call: TRBV7-2
cdr3_length: 11
cdr3_aa: CASSHSYERYF

v_call: TRBV7-9
cdr3_length: 12
cdr3_aa: CASSPSADTQYF

v_call: TRBV11-3
cdr3_length: 13
cdr3_aa: CASSSTQGYGYTF

v_call: TRBV7-3
cdr3_length: 13
cdr3_aa: CASSLNREETQYF

v_call: TRBV7-6
cdr3_length: 13
cdr3_aa: CASSLQGGDTQYF

v_call: TRBV28
cdr3_length: 15
cdr3_aa: CASSLPGARGNTIYF

v_call: TRBV6-6
cdr3_length: 16
cdr3_aa: CASMRLFGGMRTEAFF

v_call: TRBV27
cdr3_length: 15
cdr3_aa: CASLSWGGRNQPQHF

v_call: TRBV6-1
cdr3_length: 14
cdr3_aa: CATRFWTWNTEAFF

v_call: TRBV7-8
cdr3_length: 16
cdr3_aa: CASIKAGTPSYNEQFF

v_call: TRBV5-5
cdr3_length: 13
cdr3_aa: CASSQGGPSEQYF

v_call: TRBV7-9
cdr3_length: 15
cdr3_aa: CASSPRGSGRIEQYF

v_call: TRBV18
cdr3_length: 12
cdr3_aa: CASSRSGETQYF

v_call: TRBV28
cdr3_length: 16
cdr3_aa: CASSSPSAASTDTQYF

v_call: TRBV5-4
cdr3_length: 16
cdr3_aa: CASSRLARRSTDTQYF